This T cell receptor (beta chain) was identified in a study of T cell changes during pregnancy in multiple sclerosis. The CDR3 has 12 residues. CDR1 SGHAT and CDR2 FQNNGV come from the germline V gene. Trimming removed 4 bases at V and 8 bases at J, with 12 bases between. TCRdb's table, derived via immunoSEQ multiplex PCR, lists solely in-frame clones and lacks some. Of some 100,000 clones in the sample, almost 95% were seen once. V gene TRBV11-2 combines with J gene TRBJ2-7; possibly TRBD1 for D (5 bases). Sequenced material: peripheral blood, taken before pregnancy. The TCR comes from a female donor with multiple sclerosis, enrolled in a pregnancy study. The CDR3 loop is CASSSGQFKQYF. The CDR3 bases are TGTGCCAGCAGCTCAGGACAATTCAAGCAGTACTTC. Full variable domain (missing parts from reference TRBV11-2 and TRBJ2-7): EAGVAQSPRYKIIEKRQSVAFWCNPISGHATLYWYQQILGQGPKLLIQFQNNGVVDDSQLPKDRFSAERLKGVDSTLKIQPAKLEDSAVYLCASSSGQFKQYFGPGTRLTVT.